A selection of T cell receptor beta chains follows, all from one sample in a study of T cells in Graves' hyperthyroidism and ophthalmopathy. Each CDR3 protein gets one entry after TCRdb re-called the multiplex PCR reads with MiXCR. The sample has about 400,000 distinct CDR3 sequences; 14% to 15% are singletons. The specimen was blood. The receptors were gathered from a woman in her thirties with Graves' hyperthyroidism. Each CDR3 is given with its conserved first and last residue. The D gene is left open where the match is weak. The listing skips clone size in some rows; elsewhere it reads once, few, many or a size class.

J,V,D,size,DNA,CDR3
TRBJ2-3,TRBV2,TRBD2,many,TGTGCCAGCACCTTAGGGACTAGTGATTGGTCAGATACGCAGTATTTT,CASTLGTSDWSDTQYF
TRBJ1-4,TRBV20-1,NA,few,TGCAGTGCTAGAGATGCCGGGGGGGTTAATGAAAAACTGTTTTTT,CSARDAGGVNEKLFF
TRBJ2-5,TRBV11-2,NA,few,TGTGCCAGCAGCTTAAATTTGGAGACCCAGTACTTC,CASSLNLETQYF
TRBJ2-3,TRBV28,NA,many,TGTGCCAGCAGACTGCCGGTGGCGGGTGGGAAAGATACGCAGTATTTT,CASRLPVAGGKDTQYF
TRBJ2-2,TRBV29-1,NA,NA,TGCAGCGTTGCGAGCGGAGGGGAGACCGGGGAGCTGTTTTTT,CSVASGGETGELFF
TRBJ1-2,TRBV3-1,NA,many,TGTGCCAGCAGCCAGACAGCGCTATGTGGCTACACCTTC,CASSQTALCGYTF
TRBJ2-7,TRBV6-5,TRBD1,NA,TGTGCCAGCAGTTACCCCCGACAGGGGGCCTACGAGCAGTACTTC,CASSYPRQGAYEQYF
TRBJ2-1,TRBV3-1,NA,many,TGTGCCAGCAGCCAAGATGAGAGGTTTGAGCAGTTCTTC,CASSQDERFEQFF
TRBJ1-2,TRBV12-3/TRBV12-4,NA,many,TGTGCCAGCAGTCATAATGATGGCTACACCTTC,CASSHNDGYTF
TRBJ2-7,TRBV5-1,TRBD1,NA,TGCGCCAGCAGCATCGGACAGGGGGCATCCCACGAGCAGTACTTC,CASSIGQGASHEQYF
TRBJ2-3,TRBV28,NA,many,TGTGCCAGCAGTACTCTCACAGATACGCAGTATTTT,CASSTLTDTQYF
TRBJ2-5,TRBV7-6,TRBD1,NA,TGTGCCAGCAGCTTAGAGGGTAGGACAGGGCAAGAGACCCAGTACTTC,CASSLEGRTGQETQYF
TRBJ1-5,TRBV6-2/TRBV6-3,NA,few,TGTGCCAGCAGTTTTAGTCGGAACAGGGCTCGGAGCAATCAGCCCCAGCATTTT,CASSFSRNRARSNQPQHF
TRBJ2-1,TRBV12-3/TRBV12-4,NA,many,TGTGCCAGCAGCCGAGCTGAGAGCTCCTACAATGAGCAGTTCTTC,CASSRAESSYNEQFF
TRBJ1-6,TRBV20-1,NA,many,TGCAGTGCTAACAGAGTCGACATCTCTGATTCACCCCTCCACTTT,CSANRVDISDSPLHF
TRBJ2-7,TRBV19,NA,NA,TGTGCCAGTAGTATGGTGCCAGGGATCAACGAGCAGTACTTC,CASSMVPGINEQYF
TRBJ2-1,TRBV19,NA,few,TGTGCCAGTAGTATAGCTGTTAGAGGCTACAATGAGCAGTTCTTC,CASSIAVRGYNEQFF
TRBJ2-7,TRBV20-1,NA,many,TGCAGTGCTAGACCGCAAGGAGGGTGGGAGGAGCAGTACTTC,CSARPQGGWEEQYF
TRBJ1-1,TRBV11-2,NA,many,TGTGCCAGCAGCCTAGCCCCGGGAGGGAACACTGAAGCTTTCTTT,CASSLAPGGNTEAFF
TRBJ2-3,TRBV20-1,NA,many,TGCAGTGCTAGTGTGGACACAGATACGCAGTATTTT,CSASVDTDTQYF
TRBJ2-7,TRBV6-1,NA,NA,TGTGCCAGCAGTGCTGTTGATGGCGGAGGCGAGCAGTACTTC,CASSAVDGGGEQYF
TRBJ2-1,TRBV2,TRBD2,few,TGTGCCAGCAGACTAGCGGGAGGAGGTGAGCAGTTCTTC,CASRLAGGGEQFF
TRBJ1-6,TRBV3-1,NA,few,TGTGCCAGCAGCCAAGGCGGACCCGTAGGTTCACCCCTCCACTTT,CASSQGGPVGSPLHF
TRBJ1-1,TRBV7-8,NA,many,TGTGCCAGCAGCCTACCGGGGGGGAAAGTCACTGAAGCTTTCTTT,CASSLPGGKVTEAFF
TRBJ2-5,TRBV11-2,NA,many,TGTGCCAGCAGCTTGGCGATCCCTGAGACCCAGTACTTC,CASSLAIPETQYF